The rows below give T cell receptor beta chains drawn from one sample of a study of a mutant IDH1 vaccine in newly diagnosed glioma. What these receptors recognize is not known. Libraries were prepared by immunoSEQ multiplex PCR; TCRdb keeps only in-frame clonotypes and omits some of them. The sample has approximately 38,000 clones; 80% to 90% are singletons. This specimen consisted of PBMCs, obtained from a glioma patient whose treatment included an IDH1 peptide vaccine. All receptors come from a middle-aged man with glioma. The CDR3 runs from the conserved cysteine through the conserved F or W. The order of the fields is CDR3 DNA, CDR3 protein, CDR3 length, V gene, D gene, J gene, clone size. D genes are given only for firm matches. Expanded clones are given a class, and other clones once, few, many or no size at all.

CDR3 DNA: TGCAGCGTTGGCCGGGGAATGAACACTGAAGCTTTCTTT
CDR3 protein: CSVGRGMNTEAFF
CDR3 length: 13
V gene: TRBV29-1
D gene: NA
J gene: TRBJ1-1
clone size: once

CDR3 DNA: TGTGCCAGCAGCCCCCCCCCGGGCACTGAAGCTTTCTTT
CDR3 protein: CASSPPPGTEAFF
CDR3 length: 13
V gene: TRBV6-5
D gene: NA
J gene: TRBJ1-1
clone size: NA

CDR3 DNA: TGTGCCAGCTCCCCCCGGTTAGGCTTGAACACTGAAGCTTTCTTT
CDR3 protein: CASSPRLGLNTEAFF
CDR3 length: 15
V gene: TRBV18
D gene: NA
J gene: TRBJ1-1
clone size: NA

CDR3 DNA: TGCGCCAGCAGCGTGAGGGGGTCCCACGAGCAGTACTTC
CDR3 protein: CASSVRGSHEQYF
CDR3 length: 13
V gene: TRBV5-1
D gene: NA
J gene: TRBJ2-7
clone size: NA

CDR3 DNA: TGCGCCAGCAGCCTTGACAGGGCTGGGGAGCAGTACTTC
CDR3 protein: CASSLDRAGEQYF
CDR3 length: 13
V gene: TRBV4-3
D gene: TRBD1
J gene: TRBJ2-7
clone size: NA

CDR3 DNA: TGTGCCAGCAGCCGGGCCGGGGGAAAGACCTACGAGCAGTACTTC
CDR3 protein: CASSRAGGKTYEQYF
CDR3 length: 15
V gene: TRBV7-9
D gene: NA
J gene: TRBJ2-7
clone size: NA

CDR3 DNA: TGCGCCAGCAGCTTTCAGGGGATTTACGAGCAGTACTTC
CDR3 protein: CASSFQGIYEQYF
CDR3 length: 13
V gene: TRBV5-1
D gene: NA
J gene: TRBJ2-7
clone size: NA

CDR3 DNA: TGTGCCAGCAGCGGCCCGAACAATGAGCAGTTCTTC
CDR3 protein: CASSGPNNEQFF
CDR3 length: 12
V gene: TRBV5-6
D gene: NA
J gene: TRBJ2-1
clone size: NA

CDR3 DNA: TGCGCCAGCAGCGGCGGACAGAGCTCCTACAATGAGCAGTTCTTC
CDR3 protein: CASSGGQSSYNEQFF
CDR3 length: 15
V gene: TRBV5-1
D gene: NA
J gene: TRBJ2-1
clone size: NA

CDR3 DNA: TGTGCCAGCATAGCTCCCACCACCGGGGAGCTGTTTTTT
CDR3 protein: CASIAPTTGELFF
CDR3 length: 13
V gene: TRBV2
D gene: NA
J gene: TRBJ2-2
clone size: NA

CDR3 DNA: TGTGCCAGCAGTTTAGTGCCTAGCGGTGTCTACAATGAGCAGTTCTTC
CDR3 protein: CASSLVPSGVYNEQFF
CDR3 length: 16
V gene: TRBV27
D gene: TRBD2
J gene: TRBJ2-1
clone size: NA

CDR3 DNA: TGCAGCGTTGAGACAGGAGTTACGGAGCAGTACTTC
CDR3 protein: CSVETGVTEQYF
CDR3 length: 12
V gene: TRBV29-1
D gene: NA
J gene: TRBJ2-7
clone size: NA

CDR3 DNA: TGTGCCAGCAGTGACTCGAGGACTAGCGGGGATACGCAGTATTTT
CDR3 protein: CASSDSRTSGDTQYF
CDR3 length: 15
V gene: TRBV6-4
D gene: TRBD2
J gene: TRBJ2-3
clone size: NA

CDR3 DNA: TGTGCCAGCAGCTTAGCGGGACAGGGGGCGTACGAGCAGTACTTC
CDR3 protein: CASSLAGQGAYEQYF
CDR3 length: 15
V gene: TRBV7-6
D gene: TRBD1
J gene: TRBJ2-7
clone size: NA

CDR3 DNA: TGTGCCAGCAGCCCGCAGATCACCGGGGAGCTGTTTTTT
CDR3 protein: CASSPQITGELFF
CDR3 length: 13
V gene: TRBV5-4
D gene: NA
J gene: TRBJ2-2
clone size: NA

CDR3 DNA: TGTGCCAGCTCTTCAAGCTTGGCGGAGGAGACCCAGTACTTC
CDR3 protein: CASSSSLAEETQYF
CDR3 length: 14
V gene: TRBV18
D gene: NA
J gene: TRBJ2-5
clone size: NA

CDR3 DNA: TGTGCCAGCTACGGGGACACATCTTACGAGCAGTACTTC
CDR3 protein: CASYGDTSYEQYF
CDR3 length: 13
V gene: TRBV7-2
D gene: NA
J gene: TRBJ2-7
clone size: NA

CDR3 DNA: TGTGCCAGCAGCCAAGAAGGACAGGGGATTTCTAACTATGGCTACACCTTC
CDR3 protein: CASSQEGQGISNYGYTF
CDR3 length: 17
V gene: TRBV4-2
D gene: TRBD1
J gene: TRBJ1-2
clone size: NA

CDR3 DNA: TGTGCCAGCACCCTGACAGGGCCCTATGGCTACACCTTC
CDR3 protein: CASTLTGPYGYTF
CDR3 length: 13
V gene: TRBV2
D gene: TRBD1
J gene: TRBJ1-2
clone size: NA

CDR3 DNA: TGTGCCAGTCATAGCGGGAGCGACTACAATGAGCAGTTCTTC
CDR3 protein: CASHSGSDYNEQFF
CDR3 length: 14
V gene: TRBV19
D gene: TRBD2
J gene: TRBJ2-1
clone size: NA

CDR3 DNA: TGTGCCAGCAGTTTATTGCGTGACGCTTTCTTT
CDR3 protein: CASSLLRDAFF
CDR3 length: 11
V gene: TRBV28
D gene: NA
J gene: TRBJ1-1
clone size: NA

CDR3 DNA: TGTGCCAGTACCCCTGGGCTAGCGGGGTCAGATACGCAGTATTTT
CDR3 protein: CASTPGLAGSDTQYF
CDR3 length: 15
V gene: TRBV19
D gene: TRBD2
J gene: TRBJ2-3
clone size: NA

CDR3 DNA: TGTGCCAGCAGCCTCCTTGGCACCGGGGAGCTGTTTTTT
CDR3 protein: CASSLLGTGELFF
CDR3 length: 13
V gene: TRBV6-1
D gene: NA
J gene: TRBJ2-2
clone size: NA

CDR3 DNA: TGTGCCAGCAGCTTTTGGGGGTTAAGTGGCTACACCTTC
CDR3 protein: CASSFWGLSGYTF
CDR3 length: 13
V gene: TRBV5-6
D gene: NA
J gene: TRBJ1-2
clone size: NA

CDR3 DNA: TGTGCCATCAGTCAAAACGGGTACGAGCAGTACTTC
CDR3 protein: CAISQNGYEQYF
CDR3 length: 12
V gene: TRBV10-3
D gene: NA
J gene: TRBJ2-7
clone size: NA

CDR3 DNA: TGTGCCAGCAACCTAGATACTACAGGTGAAGCTTTCTTT
CDR3 protein: CASNLDTTGEAFF
CDR3 length: 13
V gene: TRBV9
D gene: NA
J gene: TRBJ1-1
clone size: NA

CDR3 DNA: TGTGCCAGCAGCTTGGCGGGCCCTGGAGCAGATACGCAGTATTTT
CDR3 protein: CASSLAGPGADTQYF
CDR3 length: 15
V gene: TRBV5-4
D gene: NA
J gene: TRBJ2-3
clone size: NA

CDR3 DNA: TGTGCCAGCAGCCTAAGGTCCCCAGGAGGACGCACAGATACGCAGTATTTT
CDR3 protein: CASSLRSPGGRTDTQYF
CDR3 length: 17
V gene: TRBV7-9
D gene: NA
J gene: TRBJ2-3
clone size: NA

CDR3 DNA: TGTGCCAGCAGCTTACCAAACGGGGATACGCAGTATTTT
CDR3 protein: CASSLPNGDTQYF
CDR3 length: 13
V gene: TRBV7-3
D gene: NA
J gene: TRBJ2-3
clone size: NA

CDR3 DNA: TGTGCCACCAGCAGAGATTTGGGACTAGTGACAGATACGCAGTATTTT
CDR3 protein: CATSRDLGLVTDTQYF
CDR3 length: 16
V gene: TRBV15
D gene: TRBD2
J gene: TRBJ2-3
clone size: NA

CDR3 DNA: TGTGCCAGCTCCGCGACAGACTCCTACGAGCAGTACTTC
CDR3 protein: CASSATDSYEQYF
CDR3 length: 13
V gene: TRBV18
D gene: NA
J gene: TRBJ2-7
clone size: NA

CDR3 DNA: TGTGCCAGCACTAGGGGACAGGGCACGGATCAGCCCCAGCATTTT
CDR3 protein: CASTRGQGTDQPQHF
CDR3 length: 15
V gene: TRBV6-1
D gene: TRBD1
J gene: TRBJ1-5
clone size: NA

CDR3 DNA: TGTGCCAGCAGCTTAGAGACAGGTGTTTATAGCAATCAGCCCCAGCATTTT
CDR3 protein: CASSLETGVYSNQPQHF
CDR3 length: 17
V gene: TRBV7-2
D gene: NA
J gene: TRBJ1-5
clone size: NA

CDR3 DNA: TGTGCCAGCGGCGAGCGGCGTTTGTCCACTGAAGCTTTCTTT
CDR3 protein: CASGERRLSTEAFF
CDR3 length: 14
V gene: TRBV2
D gene: NA
J gene: TRBJ1-1
clone size: NA

CDR3 DNA: TGTGCCAGCAGCTGGGCTGACGAGCAGTACTTC
CDR3 protein: CASSWADEQYF
CDR3 length: 11
V gene: TRBV5-4
D gene: NA
J gene: TRBJ2-7
clone size: NA

CDR3 DNA: TGTGCCAGCTCCCCTTTGCGCACCGGGGAGCTGTTTTTT
CDR3 protein: CASSPLRTGELFF
CDR3 length: 13
V gene: TRBV2
D gene: NA
J gene: TRBJ2-2
clone size: NA

CDR3 DNA: TGCGCCAGCAGCTTGTGGACAGGGTACGAGCAGTACTTC
CDR3 protein: CASSLWTGYEQYF
CDR3 length: 13
V gene: TRBV5-1
D gene: TRBD1
J gene: TRBJ2-7
clone size: NA

CDR3 DNA: TGTGCCTTTCAGAGGAAGGGGGCAGCAACCGGGGAGCTGTTTTTT
CDR3 protein: CAFQRKGAATGELFF
CDR3 length: 15
V gene: TRBV5-4
D gene: TRBD1
J gene: TRBJ2-2
clone size: NA

CDR3 DNA: TGTGCCAGCAGGGACCAATCCTACGAGCAGTACTTC
CDR3 protein: CASRDQSYEQYF
CDR3 length: 12
V gene: TRBV7-2
D gene: NA
J gene: TRBJ2-7
clone size: once

CDR3 DNA: TGCGCCAGCAGCTTTGGAAGGATGGAGGAGACCCAGTACTTC
CDR3 protein: CASSFGRMEETQYF
CDR3 length: 14
V gene: TRBV5-1
D gene: NA
J gene: TRBJ2-5
clone size: once

CDR3 DNA: TGTGCCAGCACTGGATTGGACAGGGCGCCAGATACGCAGTATTTT
CDR3 protein: CASTGLDRAPDTQYF
CDR3 length: 15
V gene: TRBV5-6
D gene: TRBD1
J gene: TRBJ2-3
clone size: NA

CDR3 DNA: TGTGCCAGCTCACCACGGGACAGGGTTTCCTCCTACGAGCAGTACTTC
CDR3 protein: CASSPRDRVSSYEQYF
CDR3 length: 16
V gene: TRBV18
D gene: TRBD1
J gene: TRBJ2-7
clone size: NA

CDR3 DNA: TGTGCCAGCAGCGCACCAGCGGGAGGGCCCGGGGAGACCCAGTACTTC
CDR3 protein: CASSAPAGGPGETQYF
CDR3 length: 16
V gene: TRBV9
D gene: TRBD2
J gene: TRBJ2-5
clone size: NA

CDR3 DNA: TGTGCCAGCAGCTTACGGGCGGGCACAGATACGCAGTATTTT
CDR3 protein: CASSLRAGTDTQYF
CDR3 length: 14
V gene: TRBV7-9
D gene: NA
J gene: TRBJ2-3
clone size: NA

CDR3 DNA: TGCGCCAGCAGCTTGAGCACAGATACGCAGTATTTT
CDR3 protein: CASSLSTDTQYF
CDR3 length: 12
V gene: TRBV5-1
D gene: NA
J gene: TRBJ2-3
clone size: NA

CDR3 DNA: TGTGCCAGCAGCTTACGGCAGGGGGTCCAAAACATTCAGTACTTC
CDR3 protein: CASSLRQGVQNIQYF
CDR3 length: 15
V gene: TRBV7-6
D gene: TRBD1
J gene: TRBJ2-4
clone size: NA